The source of this T cell receptor (beta chain) is a study of T cells after yellow fever vaccination. On the study more broadly: By means of CD3, CD45RA, CCR7 and CD95, the EM, EMRA, CM and Tscm memory subsets were sorted.

General study points: The study re-detected most primary-vaccination clones after the booster (roughly 95% CD4, roughly 85% CD8).

TCRdb processed the 5' RACE reads anew with MiXCR; each CDR3 protein has one entry. The sample holds around 29,000 distinct CDR3 sequences; roughly 6% are singletons and the top ten take 25%. Germline CDR1 KGHSH, CDR2 LQKENI. This CDR3 has 14 residues. V lost 3 bases to trimming and J lost 4 bases, with 11 bases between them. This clonotype was observed at least ten times. This TCR was sampled from a man in his thirties or forties who received the YFV17D yellow fever vaccine. The J gene is TRBJ2-3, the V gene TRBV18; D may be TRBD2 (5 bases). The source material was PBMCs, either bulk or a sorted T-cell subset (CD4+, CD8+, memory, or dextramer-sorted; not recorded which), sampled on the day of the yellow fever booster vaccination. The CDR3 nucleotides read TGTGCCAGCTCACCCCCAATCGGGGCAGATACGCAGTATTTT. This translates into CASSPPIGADTQYF.